Shown below are 12 T cell receptor beta chains from a single sample sequenced in a study of blood T cells in healthy people across ages. PCR was performed a second time for 7 to 11 cycles using a sample-barcoded 5' primer and a J-beta primer mix. TCRdb used MiXCR to reprocess the 5' RACE reads, holding one entry per CDR3 protein. Here the sample spans more than 1.4 million distinct CDR3 sequences, 40% to 50% being singletons. Sequences were obtained from blood. All receptors come from a woman in her late teens or twenties in good health.

This clonotype occurred a few times. The rearrangement links TRBV20-1 to TRBJ2-3, with 7 bases aligning to TRBD2. The CDR3 is 14 residues long. Germline values: CDR1 DFQATT, CDR2 SNEGSKA (reference sequence). V was clipped by 5 bases and J by 2 bases; unmatched bases: 7. DNA of the CDR3: TGCAGTGCTTATGCGACTAGCCACACAGATACGCAGTATTTT. Translated: CSAYATSHTDTQYF.

The V gene is TRBV27, the J gene TRBJ2-7; TRBD1 agrees at 9 bases. Per the germline V gene, CDR1 is MNHEY and CDR2 is SMNVEV (reference sequence). V gave up 4 bases and J gave up 1 base; unmatched junction bases: 5. The CDR3 runs 15 residues. The CDR3 protein is CASSSGDRVSYEQYF. CDR3 nucleotide sequence: TGTGCCAGCAGTTCAGGGGACAGGGTGTCCTACGAGCAGTACTTC.

This clonotype was counted between two and nine times. The gene calls are TRBV29-1 and TRBJ2-1, with 8 bases matching TRBD2. The CDR3 totals 18 residues. The V segment lost 0 bases and the J segment 3 bases; nucleotides outside the gene matches: 13. Germline V gene lookup returns CDR1 SQVTM and CDR2 ANQGSEA. CDR3: CSVEDPGRAGDLYNEQFF. The CDR3 DNA is TGCAGCGTTGAAGATCCGGGTAGAGCGGGGGACCTCTACAATGAGCAGTTCTTC.

V and J are TRBV20-1 and TRBJ2-2, with TRBD1 matching over 8 bases. The V and J ends lost 6 bases and 1 base, in that order; junction bases with no gene match: 4. CDR1 and CDR2 from the germline V gene are DFQATT and SNEGSKA (reference sequence). The length of the CDR3 is 14 residues. The CDR3 DNA follows: TGCAGTGCCGGTGGACAGGGGAACACCGGGGAGCTGTTTTTT. This sequence encodes CSAGGQGNTGELFF.

V is TRBV21-1 and J is TRBJ2-7. TRBV21-1 is described as a pseudogene. The CDR3 has 14 residues. The CDR3 DNA reads as TGTGCCAGCAGCAAAGCCCTCCCGTGCTACGAGCAGTACTTC. Its protein is CASSKALPCYEQYF.

The gene calls are TRBV6-5 and TRBJ1-4; 8 bases line up with TRBD1. This CDR3 is 14 amino acids long. Looked up from germline, CDR1 is MNHEY and CDR2 is SVGAGI. The V segment lost 6 bases and the J segment 7 bases; nucleotides outside the gene matches: 7. For the CDR3, the DNA is TGTGCCAGCAGGAAACAGGGGGGAGGTGAAAAACTGTTTTTT. Its translation: CASRKQGGGEKLFF.

This clonotype has more than one count but fewer than ten. This sequence joins TRBV27 and TRBJ1-6, with D unclear. The CDR3 extends over 13 amino acids. Trimming took 5 bases from V and 8 from J, leaving 10 bases between them. CDR1 and CDR2 from the germline V gene are MNHEY and SMNVEV (reference sequence). The CDR3 sequence: CASSAVGDSPLHF. The CDR3 region has the DNA TGTGCCAGCAGTGCGGTTGGGGATTCACCCCTCCACTTT.

This chain joins TRBV11-2 and TRBJ2-1, with 7 nucleotides matching TRBD1. Germline-derived CDR1 and CDR2 are SGHAT and FQNNGV. The CDR3 extends over 13 amino acids. The J segment lost 9 bases and the V segment lost 4 bases, leaving 6 bases of the junction unmatched. The CDR3, as DNA: TGTGCCAGCAGCTCCTTCAGGGGGTCTGAGCAGTTCTTC. Translated: CASSSFRGSEQFF.

The chain recombines TRBV6-5 with TRBJ1-5; 9 bases are shared with TRBD1. The CDR3 consists of 19 residues. CDR1 and CDR2 (germline): MNHEY, SVGAGI. Unmatched junction bases numbered 19, after V lost 4 bases and J lost 6 bases. CDR3 in amino acids: CASSSGGTYRTGDRQPQHF. The CDR3 bases are TGTGCCAGCAGTTCCGGGGGGACCTATCGGACAGGGGATCGTCAGCCCCAGCATTTT.

Note on this clonotype: A much more abundant neighbour one base away suggests this may be a read error. The V and J genes are TRBV2 and TRBJ2-2; D is possibly TRBD1 (7 bases). The CDR3 spans 14 residues. V was clipped by 8 bases and J by 6 bases, with 16 bases between them. The germline V gene has CDR1 SNHLY and CDR2 FYNNEI. CDR3 amino acids: CASCQGGTAGELFF. DNA for the CDR3: TGTGCCAGCTGCCAGGGGGGAACAGCCGGGGAGCTGTTTTTT.

This clonotype came up a few times. V usage is TRBV7-2 and J usage is TRBJ2-7; 9 positions match TRBD1. The germline V gene encodes CDR1 SGHTA and CDR2 FQGNSA. Losses at the gene ends were 3 bases for V and 5 bases for J; bases not matched to a gene: 11. This CDR3 spans 16 amino acids. The CDR3 coding sequence is TGTGCCAGCAGCTTTAGAGGGACAGGGCGCACGGACGAGCAGTACTTC. Its translation is CASSFRGTGRTDEQYF.

The V gene is TRBV25-1, the J gene TRBJ1-2, with D hard to call. This CDR3 is built from 14 residues. Germline V lookup: CDR1 MGHDK, CDR2 SYGVNS. Between the trimmed V and J ends, which lost 4 bases and 0 bases, there was a span of 9 bases. This CDR3 reads CASSGRIANYGYTF. The CDR3 coding sequence is TGTGCCAGCAGTGGGAGAATAGCTAACTATGGCTACACCTTC.